This TCR beta chain stems from a study of beta chain features in type 1 diabetes. Isolated RNA was reverse transcribed in full, so expressed TCRB transcripts were sequenced. Sequencing used immunoSEQ multiplex PCR; TCRdb keeps in-frame clones, though not all of them. Of almost 350,000 clones listed, about 20% are singletons. There are a few counts of this clone. The CDR3 is made up of 16 amino acids. Germline values: CDR1 MGHRA, CDR2 YSYEKL. V was clipped by 1 base and J by 7 bases; unmatched bases: 7. The rearrangement links TRBV4-1 to TRBJ2-3; TRBD2 agrees at 11 bases. This receptor was identified in a young woman in good health. Input material: naive CD4+ T cells from blood. CDR3 residues: CASSQALLAGVNTQYF. The CDR3, as DNA: TGCGCCAGCAGCCAAGCTCTACTAGCGGGAGTGAATACGCAGTATTTT.